This T cell receptor beta chain is from a study of blood T cell repertoires in COVID-19. Some clones are missing from TCRdb's copy, which holds only in-frame ones; the method was immunoSEQ multiplex PCR. The repertoire holds nearly 350,000 clones, with around nine tenths as singletons. The CDR3 consists of 17 residues. V lost 7 bases, J lost 0 bases, and 14 bases stayed unmatched. CDR1 and CDR2 from the germline V gene are SGHDN and FVKESK. The sequencing input was peripheral blood. The sequence was obtained from a woman between 18 and 30 years old who had recovered from COVID-19. The V call is TRBV14, the J call TRBJ1-1; 7 bases align to TRBD1. The CDR3 sequence is CASIGQAEFRVNTEAFF. The CDR3 DNA reads as TGTGCCAGCATAGGACAGGCAGAATTTCGGGTGAACACTGAAGCTTTCTTT.